The 10 T cell receptor beta chains below were found in one sample sequenced in a study of cytomegalovirus exposure and HLA in healthy donors. Some clones are missing from TCRdb's copy, which holds only in-frame ones; the method was immunoSEQ multiplex PCR. The sample has 150,000 or so clones, around four fifths seen once. The sample comprised PBMCs. Receptors originate from a man aged 25 to 45 in good health and CMV-seropositive.

The gene calls are TRBV9 and TRBJ2-2; 10 bases align to TRBD1. Trimming removed 0 bases from V and 5 bases from J; junction bases left unmatched: 7. The CDR3 contains 17 residues. Per the germline V gene, CDR1 is SGDLS and CDR2 is YYNGEE. The CDR3 DNA follows: TGTGCCAGCAGCGTAGAAGGGACAGGGGTGTCGACCGGGGAGCTGTTTTTT. Its protein product is CASSVEGTGVSTGELFF.

The rearrangement uses TRBV4-1 and TRBJ2-7; D is ambiguous. This CDR3 comprises 13 residues. The germline V and J ends were trimmed by 0 bases and 3 bases, with 6 bases remaining between them. CDR1 MGHRA and CDR2 YSYEKL come from the germline V gene. This CDR3 reads CASSQDLGYEQYF. CDR3 sequence (DNA): TGCGCCAGCAGCCAAGATCTCGGCTACGAGCAGTACTTC.

The V and J genes are TRBV6-1 and TRBJ2-3, with a possible D match to TRBD1 (5 bases). This CDR3 has 17 amino acids. Germline-derived CDR1 and CDR2 are MNHNS and SASEGT. Trimming shortened V by 4 bases and J by 11 bases, and 28 bases separated the two germline ends. CDR3: CASSVDPGYVRARGQYF. The CDR3 DNA reads TGTGCCAGCAGTGTCGACCCGGGTTATGTCAGGGCAAGAGGGCAGTATTTT.

This chain connects TRBV5-6 to TRBJ2-5, with no clear D. Germline V gives CDR1 SGHDT, CDR2 YYEEEE. V was trimmed by 3 bases and J by 0 bases, leaving 6 bases between them. The CDR3 sequence is 13 residues long. DNA for the CDR3: TGTGCCAGCAGCTCAACAGACCAAGAGACCCAGTACTTC. Its protein product is CASSSTDQETQYF.

The CDR3 here is CASSSPGQGYTEAFF. CDR3 nucleotides: TGTGCCAGCAGCTCTCCGGGACAGGGTTATACTGAAGCTTTCTTT. The chain couples TRBV11-2 to TRBJ1-1; the match to TRBD1 covers 9 bases. Germline loops: CDR1 SGHAT, CDR2 FQNNGV. Germline trimming cut 4 bases from V and 5 bases from J; bases unmatched to any gene: 8. The CDR3 is made up of 15 amino acids.

The chain joins TRBV28 to TRBJ2-5, with a tentative D call TRBD1 (5 bases). The CDR3 runs to 13 residues. V lost 2 bases, J lost 5 bases, and 9 bases lay in between. CDR1 MDHEN and CDR2 SYDVKM come from the germline V gene. The CDR3 nucleotides are TGTGCCAGCAGTTTACAGGGTGGGGAGACCCAGTACTTC. Its translation: CASSLQGGETQYF.

The chain joins TRBV2 to TRBJ2-1; no definite D call. The CDR3 is 12 residues long. V dropped 4 bases and J dropped 4 bases, with 5 bases sitting between them. The germline V gene has CDR1 SNHLY and CDR2 FYNNEI. The CDR3 region has the DNA TGTGCCAGCAGTGTACTGTACAATGAGCAGTTCTTC. This codes for CASSVLYNEQFF.

J is TRBJ2-5 and V is TRBV19; a possible D gene is TRBD2 (5 bases). V dropped 0 bases and J dropped 5 bases, with 10 bases sitting between them. In germline, CDR1 is LNHDA, CDR2 SQIVND (reference sequence). The CDR3 length is 14 residues. CDR3 protein: CASSIDPSWETQYF. The CDR3 region has the DNA TGTGCCAGTAGTATAGACCCTAGCTGGGAGACCCAGTACTTC. Filled out from reference TRBV19 and TRBJ2-5, the complete variable domain reads DGGITQSPKYLFRKEGQNVTLSCEQNLNHDAMYWYRQDPGQGLRLIYYSQIVNDFQKGDIAEGYSVSREKKESFPLTVTSAQKNPTAFYLCASSIDPSWETQYFGPGTRLLVL.

The chain combines TRBV4-1 with TRBJ2-7, with 7 bases matching TRBD1. The germline CDR1 and CDR2 sequences are MGHRA and YSYEKL. The length of the CDR3 is 14 residues. Trimming took 2 bases from V and 5 from J; bases not matched to a gene: 6. The DNA of the CDR3 is TGCGCCAGCAGCCAAACAGGGGACGGAAACGAGCAGTACTTC. As protein: CASSQTGDGNEQYF.

This clone has a single count. Here the CDR3 DNA reads TGTGCCAGCTCACCACCCCCAGGGGCACTTGGTGGCTACACCTTC. Protein sequence: CASSPPPGALGGYTF. The chain has TRBV18 and TRBJ1-2; TRBD1 is a possible D gene (6 bases). CDR1 and CDR2 from the germline V gene are KGHSH and LQKENI. The CDR3 has 15 amino acids. V was trimmed by 0 bases and J by 7 bases, leaving 15 bases between them.